One and the same sample provided the 6 T cell receptor beta chains below, sequenced in a study of blood T cells in healthy people across ages (dated by TCRdb to about 2015). The library was made by 5' RACE. TCRdb shows the sequencer as Illumina HiSeq 2500. The second PCR ran for about 7 to 11 cycles and used a J-beta primer mix along with a sample-barcoded 5' primer. TCRdb trimmed the raw reads at Q25, called clones with MiXCR and kept productive beta chains. Merged by CDR3 protein, the rows form single entries marked with the most common genes and DNA. The sample contains around 990,000 distinct CDR3 sequences, around 27% of them found a single time. Approximately 0.75% of the sample comes from the top ten. These data were also reused for a study on T cells of mothers and their children.

The material sequenced was blood. These receptors originate from a girl aged 2 to 10 in good health.

On this clonotype: An end of the junction differs from the germline gene, which may be a read error. The chain links TRBV6-5 to TRBJ1-2, with 7 nucleotides matching TRBD1. CDR1 is MNHEY and CDR2 is SVGAGI in the germline V gene. The CDR3 sequence is 15 residues long. The CDR3 DNA is TGTGCCAGCAGTTCGGGTGGACAGGCTGACTATGGCTATACCTTC. Protein product: CASSSGGQADYGYTF.

This clonotype has a single count. The CDR3 sequence: CASSFRGESSGNTIYF. CDR3 nucleotides: TGTGCCAGCAGTTTCAGGGGCGAGAGCTCTGGAAACACCATATATTTT. This chain links TRBV6-6 with TRBJ1-3; maybe TRBD1 (6 bases). V was trimmed by 4 bases and J by 0 bases, leaving 13 bases between them. Germline V lookup: CDR1 MNHNY, CDR2 SVGAGI (reference sequence). The length of the CDR3 is 16 residues.

The chain couples TRBV12-3 or TRBV12-4 to TRBJ1-2; TRBD1 matches at 7 bases. The CDR3 loop spans 13 amino acids. J lost 8 bases, V lost 7 bases, and 10 bases had no gene match. The CDR3 bases are TGTGCCAGCACCCCAAGGGACAGCCGAGGCTACACCTTC. Translated, it gives CASTPRDSRGYTF.

V is TRBV6-1 and J is TRBJ2-3, with TRBD2 matching over 7 bases. With 5 bases clipped from V and 6 bases from J, the junction kept 14 bases outside the gene matches. The CDR3 sequence is 16 residues long. The germline gives CDR1 MNHNS, CDR2 SASEGT. The CDR3 region is CASSILAEGALDTQYF. CDR3 in DNA: TGTGCCAGCAGTATTCTAGCGGAGGGAGCTTTGGATACGCAGTATTTT.

This chain links TRBV29-1 with TRBJ2-7; D ambiguous. Per germline, CDR1 SQVTM and CDR2 ANQGSEA. V was trimmed by 4 bases and J by 1 base, leaving 14 bases between them. The CDR3 totals 14 residues. The CDR3 bases are TGCAGCGTTGGGCAGGCGTCGGCTTCCTACGAGCAGTACTTC. Translation: CSVGQASASYEQYF.

This clonotype was found a few times. The chain has TRBV4-1 and TRBJ1-2; no definite D call. Germline-derived CDR1 and CDR2 are MGHRA and YSYEKL. CDR3 length: 14 amino acids. V gave up 4 bases and J gave up 1 base, with 10 bases separating them. This chain's CDR3 is CASSPESFNYGYTF. Written as DNA, the CDR3 is TGCGCCAGCAGCCCGGAAAGCTTTAACTATGGCTACACCTTC.